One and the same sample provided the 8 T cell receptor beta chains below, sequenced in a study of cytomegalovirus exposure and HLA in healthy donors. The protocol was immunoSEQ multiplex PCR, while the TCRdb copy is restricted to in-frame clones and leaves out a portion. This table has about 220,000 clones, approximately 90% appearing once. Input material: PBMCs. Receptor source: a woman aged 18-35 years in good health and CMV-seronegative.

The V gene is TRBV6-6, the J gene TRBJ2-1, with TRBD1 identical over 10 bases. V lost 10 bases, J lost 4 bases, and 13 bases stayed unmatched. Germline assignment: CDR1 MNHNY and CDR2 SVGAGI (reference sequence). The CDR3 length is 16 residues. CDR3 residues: CATQARDRGGYNEQFF. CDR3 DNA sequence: TGTGCCACTCAAGCACGGGACAGGGGAGGTTACAATGAGCAGTTCTTC.

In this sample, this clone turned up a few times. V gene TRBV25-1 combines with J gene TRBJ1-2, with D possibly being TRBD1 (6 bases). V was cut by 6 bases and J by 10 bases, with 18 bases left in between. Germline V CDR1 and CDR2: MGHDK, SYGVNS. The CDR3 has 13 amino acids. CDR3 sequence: CASSDPGTPDYTF. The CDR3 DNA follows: TGTGCCAGCAGCGATCCCGGGACACCCGACTACACCTTC.

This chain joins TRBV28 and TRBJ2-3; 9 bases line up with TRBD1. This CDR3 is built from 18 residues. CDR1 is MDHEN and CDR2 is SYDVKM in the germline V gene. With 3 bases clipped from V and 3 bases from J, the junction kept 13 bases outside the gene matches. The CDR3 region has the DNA TGTGCCAGCAGTTTCAACAGGGGGCCGCGTGTGGAGACAGATACGCAGTATTTT. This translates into CASSFNRGPRVETDTQYF.

The DNA for the CDR3 is TGTGCCAGCACCATTGGAGGGTTAAATGAGCAGTTCTTC. Its protein is CASTIGGLNEQFF. The chain couples TRBV28 to TRBJ2-1, with TRBD2 as a possible D gene (6 bases). V dropped 7 bases and J dropped 7 bases, with 14 bases sitting between them. This CDR3 spans 13 amino acids. Per the germline V gene, CDR1 is MDHEN and CDR2 is SYDVKM.

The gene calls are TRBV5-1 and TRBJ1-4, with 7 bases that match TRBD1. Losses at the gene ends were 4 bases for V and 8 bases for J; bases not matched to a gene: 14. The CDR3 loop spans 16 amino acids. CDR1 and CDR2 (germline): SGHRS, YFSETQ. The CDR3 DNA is TGCGCCAGCAGCGGCGGAGTGACAGGGCGAGAGGAAAAACTGTTTTTT. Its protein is CASSGGVTGREEKLFF.

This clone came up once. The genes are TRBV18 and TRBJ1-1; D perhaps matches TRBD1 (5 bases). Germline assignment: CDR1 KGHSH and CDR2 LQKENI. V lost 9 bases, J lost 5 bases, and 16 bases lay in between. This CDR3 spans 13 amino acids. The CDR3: CASGLQGRTEAFF. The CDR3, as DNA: TGTGCCAGTGGCCTTCAGGGTCGAACTGAAGCTTTCTTT.

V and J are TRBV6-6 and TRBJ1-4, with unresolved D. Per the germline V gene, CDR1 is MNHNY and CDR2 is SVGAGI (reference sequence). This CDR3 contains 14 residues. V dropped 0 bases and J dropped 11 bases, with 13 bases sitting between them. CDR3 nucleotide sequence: TGTGCCAGCAGTTACTCGGTTCTAAGGGAGAAACTGTTTTTT. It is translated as CASSYSVLREKLFF.

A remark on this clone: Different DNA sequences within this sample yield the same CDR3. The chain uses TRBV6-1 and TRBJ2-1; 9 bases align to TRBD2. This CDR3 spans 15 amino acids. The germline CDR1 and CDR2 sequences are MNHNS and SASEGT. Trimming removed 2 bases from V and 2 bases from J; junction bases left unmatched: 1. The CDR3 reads CASSELAGPYNEQFF. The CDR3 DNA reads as TGTGCCAGCAGTGAACTAGCGGGGCCCTACAATGAGCAGTTCTTC.